Listed below are T cell receptor beta chains from one sample, sequenced in a study of shared clonotypes between healthy human individuals. Clones were read by immunoSEQ multiplex PCR, and TCRdb kept only the in-frame ones, dropping some. The repertoire holds about 2.1 million clones, around 95% seen once, with more than 1.5% in the top ten. The specimen was naive CD8+ T cells from PBMCs. Source of these receptors: a man aged 18 to 29 in good health. Some clones in this sample may be carry-over from other donors' samples. Both conserved end residues are part of each CDR3.

v_call	j_call	cdr3_aa
TRBV27	TRBJ2-3	CASSLQYTDTQYF
TRBV4-1	TRBJ1-1	CASSQDPNRQGPGTEAFF
TRBV5-1	TRBJ2-2	CASSLARLAGAGELFF
TRBV4-3	TRBJ1-5	CASSHPRRSGTANQPQHF
TRBV27	TRBJ2-5	CASSLWRGPKETQYF
TRBV19	TRBJ1-1	CASGQGARTEAFF
TRBV7-3	TRBJ2-2	CASSLPGLPGELFF
TRBV7-9	TRBJ1-5	CASSEGQYQPQHF
TRBV29-1	TRBJ1-2	CSASGQNSNYGYTF
TRBV7-9	TRBJ1-2	CASSLAPGYTF
TRBV13	TRBJ2-7	CASSHRGTNYEQYF
TRBV2	TRBJ2-1	CASRAGTGSSYNEQFF
TRBV14	TRBJ2-7	CASSLRQGPTYEQYF
TRBV7-8	TRBJ2-7	CASSLSFGRSDYEQYF
TRBV7-2	TRBJ1-1	CASSSRSESLAAEAFF
TRBV7-8	TRBJ2-3	CASSLGTSGRTDTQYF
TRBV27	TRBJ2-7	CASSLSPGSSILEQYF
TRBV27	TRBJ2-1	CASSDSSYNEQFF
TRBV19	TRBJ1-2	CASSFKTNYGYTF
TRBV2	TRBJ1-4	CASSEWMVATNEKLFF
TRBV19	TRBJ1-1	CASLMSPYTEAFF
TRBV9	TRBJ2-7	CASSVHPAGNEQYF
TRBV11-2	TRBJ2-2	CASSSRGGGLNTGELFF
TRBV7-9	TRBJ1-4	CASTGGQTNEKLFF
TRBV7-9	TRBJ2-1	CASSPRSGESYNEQFF
TRBV9	TRBJ1-2	CASSAGVGQGIFGYTF
TRBV6-5	TRBJ2-2	CASRSGWGEGELFF